One sample yielded the 31 T cell receptor beta chains listed below, sequenced in a study of blood T cell repertoires in COVID-19. Sequenced by immunoSEQ multiplex PCR; TCRdb stores in-frame clones only, minus some. The sample records around 160,000 clones, more than 70% being singletons. The sequenced sample consisted of peripheral blood. The receptors were gathered from a man between 60 and 70 years old with active or convalescent COVID-19.

The chain recombines TRBV6-5 with TRBJ2-7; D may be TRBD1 (6 bases). CDR1 and CDR2 from the germline V gene are MNHEY and SVGAGI. V gave up 2 bases and J gave up 4 bases, with 15 bases separating them. This CDR3 region has 15 residues. CDR3 nucleotide sequence: TGTGCCAGCAGTTACACCCCGCCAGGGGCGTACGAGCAGTACTTC. It specifies CASSYTPPGAYEQYF.

V gene TRBV18 combines with J gene TRBJ1-4, with 8 bases aligning to TRBD1. Trimming took 5 bases from V and 5 from J; bases not matched to a gene: 4. The CDR3 spans 14 residues. Germline values: CDR1 KGHSH, CDR2 LQKENI. This CDR3 is CASSRQGRNEKLFF. The CDR3 DNA is TGTGCCAGCTCAAGACAGGGGAGGAATGAAAAACTGTTTTTT.

This clone was detected only a few times. The rearrangement joins TRBV6-5 to TRBJ2-1, with D tentatively TRBD1 (5 bases). V shed 6 bases and J shed 4 bases, with 16 bases lying between them. The germline gives CDR1 MNHEY, CDR2 SVGAGI. The length of the CDR3 is 15 residues. CDR3 protein: CASRLLGARYNEQFF. DNA of the CDR3: TGTGCCAGCAGACTGCTAGGGGCGCGGTACAATGAGCAGTTCTTC.

The chain joins TRBV11-3 to TRBJ2-7, with a tentative D call TRBD2 (6 bases). Trimming shortened V by 5 bases and J by 1 base, and 9 bases separated the two germline ends. Germline V gives CDR1 SGHNT, CDR2 YENEEA. The CDR3 length is 13 residues. CDR3 bases: TGTGCCAGCAGCGCCGGGGGTTCCTACGAGCAGTACTTC. It yields the protein CASSAGGSYEQYF.

The chain uses TRBV28 and TRBJ2-3, with TRBD1 matching 7 bases. The junction had 5 bases not matched to a gene; V was cut back by 4 bases and J by 4 bases. The germline gives CDR1 MDHEN, CDR2 SYDVKM. The CDR3 length is 14 residues. The DNA of the CDR3 is TGTGCCAGCAGTTCATTAACAGGGGCAGATACGCAGTATTTT. Its protein is CASSSLTGADTQYF.

The rearrangement uses TRBV5-1 and TRBJ1-3, with TRBD1 matching over 9 bases. V was clipped by 4 bases and J by 0 bases; unmatched bases: 5. This CDR3 has 16 residues. Looked up from germline, CDR1 is SGHRS and CDR2 is YFSETQ. The CDR3 region is CASSATGGVSGNTIYF. CDR3 nucleotides: TGCGCCAGCAGCGCGACAGGGGGTGTCTCTGGAAACACCATATATTTT.

This clone was counted once. The chain is built from TRBV18 and TRBJ2-1; tentative D call: TRBD2 (5 bases). The V gene's germline CDR1 is KGHSH and CDR2 LQKENI. This CDR3 spans 14 amino acids. Between the trimmed V and J ends, which lost 1 base and 6 bases, there was a span of 10 bases. The CDR3 DNA is TGTGCCAGCTCACCACTATACCGGGGCAATGAGCAGTTCTTC. Translating it yields CASSPLYRGNEQFF.

The chain employs TRBV5-1 and TRBJ2-1; TRBD2 aligns across 7 bases. Germline CDR1 is SGHRS and CDR2 is YFSETQ. The CDR3 covers 15 residues. Trimming at V came to 5 bases and at J to 0 bases, leaving 5 bases not matched to a gene. The chain's CDR3 is CASRPGGFSYNEQFF. CDR3 sequence (DNA): TGCGCCAGCAGGCCCGGGGGGTTCTCCTACAATGAGCAGTTCTTC.

The gene calls are TRBV6-5 and TRBJ1-2; 8 bases agree with TRBD1. CDR1 MNHEY and CDR2 SVGAGI come from the germline V gene. This CDR3 comprises 15 residues. J was trimmed by 0 bases and V by 5 bases; bases with no gene match: 5. The CDR3 bases are TGTGCCAGCAGTCGACCGGACAGGGCTAACTATGGCTACACCTTC. Its translation is CASSRPDRANYGYTF.

The chain is built from TRBV13 and TRBJ2-7, with TRBD2 identical over 10 bases. V lost 5 bases and J lost 2; bases outside the gene matches: 6. CDR1 and CDR2 from the germline V gene are PRHDT and FYEKMQ (reference sequence). The CDR3 has 15 amino acids. The CDR3 region is CASSPSLAGAYEQYF. CDR3 nucleotide sequence: TGTGCCAGCAGCCCATCCCTAGCGGGAGCCTACGAGCAGTACTTC.

The chain employs TRBV9 and TRBJ1-1, with TRBD1 as a possible D gene (6 bases). This CDR3 contains 14 residues. Between the trimmed V and J ends, which lost 0 bases and 1 base, there was a span of 7 bases. Germline CDR1 and CDR2: SGDLS and YYNGEE. CDR3 DNA sequence: TGTGCCAGCAGCGTAGAGGACAGGAACACTGAAGCTTTCTTT. Encoded protein: CASSVEDRNTEAFF.

The rearrangement uses TRBV9 and TRBJ2-7; 10 positions agree with TRBD1. V gave up 4 bases and J gave up 0 bases; unmatched junction bases: 7. Per germline, CDR1 SGDLS and CDR2 YYNGEE. The CDR3 has 16 residues. The chain's CDR3 is CASSPGDRGVSYEQYF. The CDR3 DNA sequence: TGTGCCAGCAGCCCAGGGGACAGGGGAGTCTCCTACGAGCAGTACTTC. Full variable domain (rest looked up from reference TRBV9 and TRBJ2-7): DSGVTQTPKHLITATGQRVTLRCSPRSGDLSVYWYQQSLDQGLQFLIQYYNGEERAKGNILERFSAQQFPDLHSELNLSSLELGDSALYFCASSPGDRGVSYEQYFGPGTRLTVT.

This clone has more than one count but fewer than ten. The chain uses TRBV18 and TRBJ2-1, with 7 positions matching TRBD2. The CDR3 is 16 residues long. Germline loops: CDR1 KGHSH, CDR2 LQKENI. The J segment lost 1 base and the V segment lost 2 bases, leaving 5 bases of the junction unmatched. In DNA, the CDR3 is TGTGCCAGCTCACCAGGGATAGCGGGTTCCTACAATGAGCAGTTCTTC. Its translation is CASSPGIAGSYNEQFF.

The CDR3 DNA follows: TGCGCCAGCAGCCGCGCCCCGGGGTCTACCTACGAGCAGTACTTC. This codes for CASSRAPGSTYEQYF. The chain couples TRBV4-3 to TRBJ2-7; D is possibly TRBD2 (5 bases). The CDR3 sequence is 15 residues long. From germline, CDR1 is LGHNA and CDR2 YSLEER. Trimming took off 4 bases at V and 2 bases at J, with 15 bases between the two ends.

The chain joins TRBV7-2 to TRBJ2-7; 13 positions agree with TRBD2. J gave up 5 bases and V 5 bases, and 9 bases lay outside the gene matches. The CDR3 covers 16 residues. Germline values: CDR1 SGHTA, CDR2 FQGNSA. CDR3 nucleotide sequence: TGTGCCAGCAGCCTGAGGACTAGCGGGAGAGCGGACGAGCAGTACTTC. This translates into CASSLRTSGRADEQYF.

This chain joins TRBV24-1 and TRBJ1-2; D is undetermined. Deletions cut 8 bases from V and 0 bases from J, with 9 bases between. This CDR3 is 13 amino acids long. CDR1 is KGHDR and CDR2 is SFDVKD in the germline V gene. The CDR3 DNA reads TGTGCCACCAAGGAGGGTACTAACTATGGCTACACCTTC. Translation: CATKEGTNYGYTF.

The chain links TRBV12-3 or TRBV12-4 to TRBJ2-5; perhaps TRBD1 as D (5 bases). Trimming removed 8 bases from V and 2 bases from J, with 9 bases in between. This CDR3 contains 12 residues. DNA for the CDR3: TGTGCCAGCGGAACAGGTCAAGAGACCCAGTACTTC. Amino acids: CASGTGQETQYF.

This clone was seen repeatedly, ten times or more. The V call is TRBV28, the J call TRBJ2-2; TRBD2 might be the D (5 bases). The CDR3 has 13 residues. Trimming took off 7 bases at V and 4 bases at J, with 10 bases between the two ends. Germline V gene sequence: CDR1 MDHEN, CDR2 SYDVKM. CDR3 sequence (DNA): TGTGCCAGCATCCATCGGGGCACCGGGGAGCTGTTTTTT. As protein: CASIHRGTGELFF.

The rearrangement links TRBV9 to TRBJ2-5; 8 bases agree with TRBD1. This CDR3 contains 14 residues. With V trimmed by 3 bases and J by 5 bases, 6 bases remained unmatched. Germline-derived CDR1 and CDR2 are SGDLS and YYNGEE. The CDR3 bases are TGTGCCAGCAGCGGGACAGGGATCCTGGAGACCCAGTACTTC. Translation gives CASSGTGILETQYF.

The V and J genes are TRBV28 and TRBJ1-5, with 7 bases fitting TRBD1. V was pared by 11 bases and J by 4 bases, with 5 bases of the junction left unmatched. The CDR3 has 12 residues. In germline, CDR1 is MDHEN, CDR2 SYDVKM. The CDR3 protein is CALKGANQPQHF. The DNA of the CDR3 is TGTGCCCTAAAGGGGGCGAATCAGCCCCAGCATTTT.

Of note for this clone: The sample holds other DNA sequences that translate to the same CDR3. The gene calls are TRBV2 and TRBJ1-5, with 7 bases fitting TRBD1. Trimming took 9 bases from V and 0 from J; bases not matched to a gene: 5. Per the germline V gene, CDR1 is SNHLY and CDR2 is FYNNEI. This CDR3 contains 14 residues. The CDR3 is CASSGTDSNQPQHF. The CDR3 nucleotides read TGTGCCAGTTCCGGGACAGATAGCAATCAGCCCCAGCATTTT.

V and J are TRBV24-1 and TRBJ1-5; 8 nucleotides line up with TRBD1. This CDR3 is built from 18 residues. Germline lookup yields CDR1 KGHDR and CDR2 SFDVKD. J was trimmed by 9 bases and V by 5 bases; bases with no gene match: 20. CDR3 protein: CATSGRTGQLGDSRPQHF. The CDR3 DNA reads TGTGCCACCAGTGGGCGGACAGGGCAATTGGGGGATTCACGGCCCCAGCATTTT.

This chain connects TRBV7-2 to TRBJ2-2, with a tentative D call TRBD2 (6 bases). This CDR3 spans 16 amino acids. V lost 4 bases and J 4 bases, leaving 16 bases between the germline ends. Germline values: CDR1 SGHTA, CDR2 FQGNSA. CDR3 amino acids: CASSSAGGVGTGELFF. CDR3 DNA sequence: TGTGCCAGCAGCTCCGCCGGAGGGGTAGGCACCGGGGAGCTGTTTTTT.

CDR3 amino acids: CASSLRGQGPYEQYF. The DNA for the CDR3 is TGTGCCAGCAGTTTACGGGGACAGGGCCCCTACGAGCAGTACTTC. The chain recombines TRBV28 with TRBJ2-7; 9 bases map to TRBD1. The length of the CDR3 is 15 residues. V gave up 2 bases and J gave up 2 bases; unmatched junction bases: 4. Germline CDR1 MDHEN, CDR2 SYDVKM.

V gene TRBV27 combines with J gene TRBJ2-7; D perhaps matches TRBD2 (5 bases). This CDR3 contains 13 residues. The germline gives CDR1 MNHEY, CDR2 SMNVEV (reference sequence). V lost 3 bases, J lost 3 bases, and 9 bases lay in between. CDR3: CASSFLRGYEQYF. The CDR3 DNA is TGTGCCAGCAGTTTTCTACGGGGCTACGAGCAGTACTTC.

The chain combines TRBV7-3 with TRBJ1-1; the D is unclear. The germline V gene has CDR1 SGHTA and CDR2 FQGTGA. Trimming shortened V by 5 bases and J by 1 base, and 8 bases separated the two germline ends. CDR3 size: 13 residues. The CDR3 sequence is CASSQAPNTEAFF. The DNA for the CDR3 is TGTGCCAGCAGCCAGGCGCCGAACACTGAAGCTTTCTTT.

The chain recombines TRBV27 with TRBJ2-5; the match to TRBD1 covers 7 bases. This CDR3 has 14 residues. Germline CDR1 and CDR2: MNHEY and SMNVEV (reference sequence). Trimming cost V 6 bases and J 1 base; bases outside gene matches: 5. The CDR3 is CASSRDRVQETQYF. The CDR3 DNA is TGTGCCAGCAGCCGGGACAGAGTCCAAGAGACCCAGTACTTC.

This clone was observed a few times. The sample has other DNA sequences that encode this CDR3 too. The V call is TRBV28, the J call TRBJ1-5; D remains unclear. Germline CDR1 is MDHEN and CDR2 is SYDVKM. This CDR3 spans 12 amino acids. V dropped 5 bases and J dropped 6 bases, with 8 bases sitting between them. The CDR3 sequence is CASSLNSQPQHF. The CDR3 DNA sequence: TGTGCCAGCAGTCTTAACAGTCAGCCCCAGCATTTT. Using reference TRBV28 and TRBJ1-5 for the parts outside the CDR3, the full variable domain is DVKVTQSSRYLVKRTGEKVFLECVQDMDHENMFWYRQDPGLGLRLIYFSYDVKMKEKGDIPEGYSVSREKKERFSLILESASTNQTSMYLCASSLNSQPQHFGDGTRLSIL.

There are a few counts of this clone. The chain is built from TRBV4-3 and TRBJ2-1; D remains unclear. Trimming removed 0 bases at V and 13 bases at J, with 13 bases between. This CDR3 contains 13 residues. Per germline, CDR1 LGHNA and CDR2 YSLEER. The CDR3 loop is CASSQDLAKNQFF. The CDR3 DNA follows: TGCGCCAGCAGCCAAGATTTGGCCAAAAATCAGTTCTTC.

This clone came up a few times. V gene TRBV27 combines with J gene TRBJ1-1; perhaps TRBD1 as D (5 bases). V was clipped by 3 bases and J by 4 bases, with 9 bases between them. Germline CDR1 is MNHEY and CDR2 is SMNVEV (reference sequence). The CDR3 extends over 13 amino acids. CDR3 in amino acids: CASSFRQLTEAFF. CDR3 DNA sequence: TGTGCCAGCAGTTTTCGACAGCTCACTGAAGCTTTCTTT.

This clone has only a few counts. Additional DNA sequences in this sample encode the identical CDR3. The rearrangement uses TRBV15 and TRBJ2-7; D perhaps matches TRBD1 (5 bases). The ends were cut back, 0 bases at V and 4 bases at J, with 7 bases in the middle. From germline, CDR1 is LNHNV and CDR2 YYDKDF (reference sequence). The CDR3 consists of 13 residues. CDR3 in DNA: TGTGCCACCAGCAGAGACCCAGGGTACGAGCAGTACTTC. Translation: CATSRDPGYEQYF.